This T cell receptor (beta chain) was sequenced for a study of CD8+ T cells in alopecia areata. This clone was counted a few times. The antigen is unknown. Study conclusions and caveats: Scalp sequencing also captures normal skin's resident alphabeta T cells.

RNA was extracted and reverse transcribed into cDNA as the sequencing template. Repertoires were generated with immunoSEQ multiplex PCR, while TCRdb's copy carries only in-frame clones and drops some. This table holds over 120,000 clones, 54% found once. The treatment: oral pan-JAK inhibitor, 5-10 mg twice daily. This clonotype was sampled from a human donor with alopecia areata. Sequenced material: CD8+ T cells sorted from blood, taken at week 4, from a patient treated with tofacitinib.

This CDR3 is CASSLWGPSTDTQYF. In nucleotides, the CDR3 is TGTGCCAGCAGCTTATGGGGCCCTAGCACAGATACGCAGTATTTT. The V and J genes are TRBV11-2 and TRBJ2-3, with TRBD1 as a possible D gene (5 bases). CDR3 length: 15 amino acids. V gave up 2 bases and J gave up 0 bases, with 9 bases separating them. Germline CDR1 SGHAT, CDR2 FQNNGV.